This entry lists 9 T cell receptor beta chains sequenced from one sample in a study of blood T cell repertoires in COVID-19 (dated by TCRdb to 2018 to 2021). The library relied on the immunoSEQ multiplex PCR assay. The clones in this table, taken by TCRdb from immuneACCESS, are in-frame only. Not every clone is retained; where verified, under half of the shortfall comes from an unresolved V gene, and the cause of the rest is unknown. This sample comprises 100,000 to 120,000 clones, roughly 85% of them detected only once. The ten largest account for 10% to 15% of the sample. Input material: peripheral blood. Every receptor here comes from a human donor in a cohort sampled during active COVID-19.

CDR3 residues: CASSIEGLMNTEAFF. The CDR3 bases are TGTGCCAGTAGTATAGAGGGGCTCATGAACACTGAAGCTTTCTTT. The chain has TRBV19 and TRBJ1-1, with D possibly being TRBD1 (5 bases). Between the trimmed V and J ends, which lost 0 bases and 0 bases, there was a span of 8 bases. The CDR3 is 15 residues long. Per germline, CDR1 LNHDA and CDR2 SQIVND (reference sequence). The full variable domain, completed using reference TRBV19 and TRBJ1-1, is DGGITQSPKYLFRKEGQNVTLSCEQNLNHDAMYWYRQDPGQGLRLIYYSQIVNDFQKGDIAEGYSVSREKKESFPLTVTSAQKNPTAFYLCASSIEGLMNTEAFFGQGTRLTVV.

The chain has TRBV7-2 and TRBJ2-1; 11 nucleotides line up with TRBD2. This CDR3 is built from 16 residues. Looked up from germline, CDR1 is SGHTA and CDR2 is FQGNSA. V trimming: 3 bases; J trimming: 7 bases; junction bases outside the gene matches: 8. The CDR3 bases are TGTGCCAGCAGCTTGAGGAGGGGACTAGCGGTAAATGAGCAGTTCTTC. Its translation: CASSLRRGLAVNEQFF.

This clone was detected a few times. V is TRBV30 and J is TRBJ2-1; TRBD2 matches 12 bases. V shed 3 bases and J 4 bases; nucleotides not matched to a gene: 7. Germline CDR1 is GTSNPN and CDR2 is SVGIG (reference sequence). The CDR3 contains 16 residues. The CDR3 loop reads CAWSSSGGVPYNEQFF. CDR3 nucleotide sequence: TGTGCCTGGAGCTCTAGCGGGGGGGTCCCGTACAATGAGCAGTTCTTC. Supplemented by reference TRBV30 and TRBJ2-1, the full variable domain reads SQTIHQWPATLVQPVGSPLSLECTVEGTSNPNLYWYRQAAGRGLQLLFYSVGIGQISSEVPQNLSASRPQDRQFILSSKKLLLSDSGFYLCAWSSSGGVPYNEQFFGPGTRLTVL.

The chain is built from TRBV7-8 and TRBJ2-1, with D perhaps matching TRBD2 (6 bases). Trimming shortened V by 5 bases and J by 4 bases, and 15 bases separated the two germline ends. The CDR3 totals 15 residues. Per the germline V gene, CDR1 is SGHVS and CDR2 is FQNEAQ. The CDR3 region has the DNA TGTGCCAGCAGCACGTCCGGGACTCTTTACAATGAGCAGTTCTTC. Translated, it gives CASSTSGTLYNEQFF.

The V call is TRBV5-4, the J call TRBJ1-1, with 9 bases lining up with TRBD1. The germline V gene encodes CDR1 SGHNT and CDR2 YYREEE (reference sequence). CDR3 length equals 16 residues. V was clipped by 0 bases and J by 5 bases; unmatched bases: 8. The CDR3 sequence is CASSLDPDRGRTEAFF. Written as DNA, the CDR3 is TGTGCCAGCAGCTTGGACCCGGACAGGGGTCGGACTGAAGCTTTCTTT.

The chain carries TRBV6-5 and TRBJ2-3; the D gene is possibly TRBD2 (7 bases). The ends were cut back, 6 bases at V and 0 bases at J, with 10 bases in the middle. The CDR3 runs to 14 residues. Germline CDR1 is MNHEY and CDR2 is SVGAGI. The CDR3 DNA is TGTGCCAGCAGCCGGGGGGCTAGCACAGATACGCAGTATTTT. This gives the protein CASSRGASTDTQYF.

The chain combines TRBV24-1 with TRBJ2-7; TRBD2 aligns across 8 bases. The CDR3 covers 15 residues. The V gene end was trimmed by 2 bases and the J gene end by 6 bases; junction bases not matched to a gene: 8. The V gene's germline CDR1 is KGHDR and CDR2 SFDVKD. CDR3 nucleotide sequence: TGTGCCACCAGTGATTCACCGGGGGGGGACGGCGAGCAGTACTTC. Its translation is CATSDSPGGDGEQYF.

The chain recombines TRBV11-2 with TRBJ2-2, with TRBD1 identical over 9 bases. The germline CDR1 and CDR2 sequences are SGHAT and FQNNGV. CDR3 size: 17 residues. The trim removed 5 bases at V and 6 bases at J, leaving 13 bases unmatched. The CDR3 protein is CASSNGQGMLGAGELFF. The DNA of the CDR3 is TGTGCCAGCAGCAACGGACAGGGGATGCTTGGAGCCGGGGAGCTGTTTTTT.

The CDR3 reads CSAHQGHEQYF. Written as DNA, the CDR3 is TGCAGTGCCCACCAGGGCCACGAGCAGTACTTC. The chain uses TRBV20-1 and TRBJ2-7; possible D gene TRBD1, 5 bases. Germline V lookup: CDR1 DFQATT, CDR2 SNEGSKA (reference sequence). The CDR3 extends over 11 amino acids. V was trimmed by 6 bases and J by 5 bases, leaving 11 bases between them.